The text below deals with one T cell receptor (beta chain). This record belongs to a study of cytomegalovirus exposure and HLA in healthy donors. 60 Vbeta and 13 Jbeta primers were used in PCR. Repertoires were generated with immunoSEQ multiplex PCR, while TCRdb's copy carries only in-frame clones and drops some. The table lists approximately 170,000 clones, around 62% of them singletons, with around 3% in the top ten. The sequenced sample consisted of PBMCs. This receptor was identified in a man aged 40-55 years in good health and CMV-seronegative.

CDR3 bases: TGTGCAACCAGGGGCTTGACCGGGGAGCTGTTTTTT. It specifies CATRGLTGELFF. The J gene is TRBJ2-2, the V gene TRBV7-9, with D tentatively TRBD1 (6 bases). CDR3 length equals 12 residues. CDR1 is SEHNR and CDR2 is FQNEAQ in the germline V gene (reference sequence). The full variable domain, with the rest looked up from reference TRBV7-9 and TRBJ2-2, is DTGVSQNPRHKITKRGQNVTFRCDPISEHNRLYWYRQTLGQGPEFLTYFQNEAQLEKSRLLSDRFSAERPKGSFSTLEIQRTEQGDSAMYLCATRGLTGELFFGEGSRLTVL.